This T cell receptor beta chain came from a study of cytomegalovirus exposure and HLA in healthy donors. Study-wide findings and caveats: Versus the roughly 670-donor mean, an Asian-associated ancestry cluster reportedly showed fewer N-insertions in a later analysis. There were some public TCRs occurring in many donors, but most TCR sequences were rare. Sequence variants that were highly shared formed a cluster that was likely a sequencing artifact.

Remarks on this clone: No antigen is known for it.

With 3 bases clipped from V and 2 bases from J, the junction kept 5 bases outside the gene matches. Germline V gene data show CDR1 as ENHRY and CDR2 as SYGVKD. The length of the CDR3 is 16 residues. PCR involved 60 Vbeta and 13 Jbeta primers. Sequencing was performed with immunoSEQ multiplex PCR; in TCRdb, only in-frame clones are kept and a portion is missing. This table has 200,000 to 250,000 clones, more than 70% appearing once. The receptor was isolated from a human donor in good health. The sequenced sample consisted of PBMCs. V gene TRBV10-3 combines with J gene TRBJ2-2; 8 bases align to TRBD1. For the CDR3, the DNA is TGTGCCATCAGTGAACGGCAGGGGGCTAACACCGGGGAGCTGTTTTTT. Protein sequence: CAISERQGANTGELFF.